The text below deals with one TCR beta chain. For the library, individual cDNA molecules each received unique molecular identifiers. TCRdb reprocessed the RACE reads with MiXCR, giving one entry per CDR3 protein. The sample has approximately 370,000 distinct CDR3 sequences, roughly 6% seen once. This CDR3 has 15 amino acids. V lost 3 bases and J lost 0, with 9 bases in between. In germline, CDR1 is SGHTA, CDR2 FQGNSA. The sample comes from a study of human T cells and chemical hapten exposure. Study-wide background: Diphenylcyclopropenone, dosed weekly to the scalp, was given to patients throughout the roughly 22-week study.

Time point described: pre-sensitization, week 0. The treatment is: therapeutic diphenylcyclopropenone sensitization with weekly scalp DPC. RNA extraction used unfractionated whole blood as the source of total RNA. The J gene is TRBJ1-3, the V gene TRBV7-2; no definite D call. The sequence came from a woman between 18 and 29 years old with alopecia areata. Some clones in this sample may be carry-over from other donors' samples. The starting material was whole blood, obtained in connection with sensitization to the hapten diphenylcyclopropenone (DPC). CDR3 DNA sequence: TGTGCCAGCAGCTTCGCCCGGACCTCTGGAAACACCATATATTTT. Its protein product is CASSFARTSGNTIYF.